This T cell receptor beta chain was obtained from a study of early T cells in non-severe SARS-CoV-2 infection. Overall study: Sequencing of unsorted whole blood was done on bulk RNA, leaving chains unpaired.

General study results and limits: VDJdb-based annotation leaned toward anti-spike CD8 responses and missed private and CD4 specificities.

Individual cDNA molecules each received unique molecular identifiers attached to them. A single record per CDR3 protein comes from TCRdb applying MiXCR to the 5' RACE reads. The table includes about 64,000 distinct CDR3 sequences, about 17% detected once. This CDR3 comprises 13 residues. Germline V CDR1 and CDR2: LGHNA, YSLEER. Unmatched junction bases numbered 3, after V lost 4 bases and J lost 3 bases. This clonotype has a count of ten or more. Its antigen remains unknown. The chain recombines TRBV4-3 with TRBJ2-7, with 7 bases aligning to TRBD1. The sequence was collected from an adult who was a healthcare worker with PCR-confirmed SARS-CoV-2 infection or an uninfected control (not recorded which). This specimen consisted of whole blood, obtained at baseline. CDR3 region: CASSRDRYYEQYF. Written as DNA, the CDR3 is TGCGCCAGCAGCCGGGACAGATACTACGAGCAGTACTTC.